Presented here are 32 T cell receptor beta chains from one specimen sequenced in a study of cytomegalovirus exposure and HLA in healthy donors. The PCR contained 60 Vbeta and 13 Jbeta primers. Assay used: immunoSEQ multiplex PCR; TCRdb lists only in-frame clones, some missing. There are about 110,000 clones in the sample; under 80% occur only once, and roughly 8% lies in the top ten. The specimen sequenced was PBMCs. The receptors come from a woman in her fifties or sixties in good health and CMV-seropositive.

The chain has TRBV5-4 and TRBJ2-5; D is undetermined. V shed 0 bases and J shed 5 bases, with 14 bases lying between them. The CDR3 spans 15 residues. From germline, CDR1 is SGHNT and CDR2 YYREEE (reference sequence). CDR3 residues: CASSLVPGSVETQYF. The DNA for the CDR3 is TGTGCCAGCAGCTTGGTACCAGGATCGGTGGAGACCCAGTACTTC.

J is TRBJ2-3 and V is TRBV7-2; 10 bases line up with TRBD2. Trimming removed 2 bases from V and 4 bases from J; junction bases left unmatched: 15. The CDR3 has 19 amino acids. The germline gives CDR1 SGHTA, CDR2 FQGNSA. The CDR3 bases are TGTGCCAGCAGCTTATCCAAAGCGGGGGGGCAAGTTGGCGCAGATACGCAGTATTTT. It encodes CASSLSKAGGQVGADTQYF.

This CDR3 is CASSFETGAQYF. CDR3 bases: TGTGCCAGCAGCTTCGAGACAGGGGCGCAGTACTTC. The V and J genes are TRBV7-8 and TRBJ2-7; the match to TRBD1 covers 8 bases. Unmatched junction bases numbered 4, after V lost 3 bases and J lost 9 bases. Per germline, CDR1 SGHVS and CDR2 FQNEAQ. The CDR3 has 12 residues.

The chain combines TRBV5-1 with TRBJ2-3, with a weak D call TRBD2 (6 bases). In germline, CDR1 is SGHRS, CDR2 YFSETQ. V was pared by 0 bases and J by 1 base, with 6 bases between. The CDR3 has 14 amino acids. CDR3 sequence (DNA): TGCGCCAGCAGCTTGGGCGGGGGCACAGATACGCAGTATTTT. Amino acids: CASSLGGGTDTQYF.

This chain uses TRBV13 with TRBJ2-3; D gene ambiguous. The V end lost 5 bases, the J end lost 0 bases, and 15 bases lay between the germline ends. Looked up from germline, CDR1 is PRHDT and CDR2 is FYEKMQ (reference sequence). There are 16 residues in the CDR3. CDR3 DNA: TGTGCCAGCAGCCCTAGGCCCCTCCAAAGCACAGATACGCAGTATTTT. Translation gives CASSPRPLQSTDTQYF.

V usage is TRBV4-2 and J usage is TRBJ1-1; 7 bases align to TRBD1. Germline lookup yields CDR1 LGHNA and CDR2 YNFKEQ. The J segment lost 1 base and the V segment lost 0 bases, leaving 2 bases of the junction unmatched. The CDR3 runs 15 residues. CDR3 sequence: CASSQEGQQNTEAFF. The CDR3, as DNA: TGTGCCAGCAGCCAAGAGGGACAGCAGAACACTGAAGCTTTCTTT.

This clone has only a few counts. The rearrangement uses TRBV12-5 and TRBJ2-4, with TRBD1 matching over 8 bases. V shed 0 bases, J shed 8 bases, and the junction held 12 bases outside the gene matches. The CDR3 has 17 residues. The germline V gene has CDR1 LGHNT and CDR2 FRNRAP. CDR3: CASGLVLSTGAQYIQYF. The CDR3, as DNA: TGTGCTAGTGGTTTGGTACTGTCGACAGGGGCTCAGTACATTCAGTACTTC. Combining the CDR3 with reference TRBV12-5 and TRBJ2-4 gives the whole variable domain DARVTQTPRHKVTEMGQEVTMRCQPILGHNTVFWYRQTMMQGLELLAYFRNRAPLDDSGMPKDRFSAEMPDATLATLKIQPSEPRDSAVYFCASGLVLSTGAQYIQYFGAGTRLSVL.

CDR3: CSVEGLEGYTF. In nucleotides, the CDR3 is TGCAGCGTTGAAGGCCTTGAGGGCTACACCTTC. The V and J genes are TRBV29-1 and TRBJ1-2, with D unclear. V dropped 1 base and J dropped 8 bases, with 8 bases sitting between them. The CDR3 extends over 11 amino acids. Germline CDR1 is SQVTM and CDR2 is ANQGSEA.

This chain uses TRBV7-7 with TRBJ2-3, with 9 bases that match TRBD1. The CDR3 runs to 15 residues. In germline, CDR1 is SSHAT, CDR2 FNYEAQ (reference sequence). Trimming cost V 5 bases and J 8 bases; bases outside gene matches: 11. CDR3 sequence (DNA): TGTGCCAGCAGCCCCGGGACAGGGCAAGTGGGTACGCAGTATTTT. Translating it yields CASSPGTGQVGTQYF.

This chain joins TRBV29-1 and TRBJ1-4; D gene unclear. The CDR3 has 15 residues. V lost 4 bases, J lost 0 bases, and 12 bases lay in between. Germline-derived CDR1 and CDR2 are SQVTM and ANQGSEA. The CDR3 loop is CSVGAPDATNEKLFF. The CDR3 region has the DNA TGCAGCGTTGGGGCTCCGGATGCAACTAATGAAAAACTGTTTTTT.

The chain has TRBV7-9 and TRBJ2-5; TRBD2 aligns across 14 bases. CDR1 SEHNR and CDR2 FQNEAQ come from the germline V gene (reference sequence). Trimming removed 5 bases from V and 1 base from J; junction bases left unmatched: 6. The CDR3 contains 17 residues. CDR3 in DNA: TGTGCCAGCAGCCCCAGGACTAGCGGGGGGTTCCAAGAGACCCAGTACTTC. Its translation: CASSPRTSGGFQETQYF.

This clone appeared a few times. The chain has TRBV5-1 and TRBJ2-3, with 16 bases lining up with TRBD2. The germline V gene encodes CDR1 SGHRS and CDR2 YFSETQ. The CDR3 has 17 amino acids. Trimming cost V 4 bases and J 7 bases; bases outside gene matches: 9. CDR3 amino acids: CASSTGTSGRAGHTQYF. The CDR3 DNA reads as TGCGCCAGCAGCACCGGGACTAGCGGGAGGGCCGGGCATACGCAGTATTTT.

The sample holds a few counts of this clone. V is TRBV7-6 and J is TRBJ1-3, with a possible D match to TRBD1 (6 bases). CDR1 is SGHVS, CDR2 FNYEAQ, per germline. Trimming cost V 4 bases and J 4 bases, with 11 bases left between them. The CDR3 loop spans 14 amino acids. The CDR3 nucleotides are TGTGCCAGCAGCTCTACAGGGAGAGGAAACACCATATATTTT. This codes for CASSSTGRGNTIYF.

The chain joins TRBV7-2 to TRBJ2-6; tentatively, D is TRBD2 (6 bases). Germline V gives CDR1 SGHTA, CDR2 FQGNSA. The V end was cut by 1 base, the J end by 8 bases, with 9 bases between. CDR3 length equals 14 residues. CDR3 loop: CASSLVGGSNVLTF. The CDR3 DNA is TGTGCCAGCAGCTTAGTGGGGGGTTCCAACGTCCTGACTTTC.

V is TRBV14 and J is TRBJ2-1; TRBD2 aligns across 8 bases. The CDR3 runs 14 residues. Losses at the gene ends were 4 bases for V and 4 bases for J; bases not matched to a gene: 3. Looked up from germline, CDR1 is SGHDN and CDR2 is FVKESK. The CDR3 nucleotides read TGTGCCAGCAGCCCGGGACTAGGTTACAATGAGCAGTTCTTC. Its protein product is CASSPGLGYNEQFF.

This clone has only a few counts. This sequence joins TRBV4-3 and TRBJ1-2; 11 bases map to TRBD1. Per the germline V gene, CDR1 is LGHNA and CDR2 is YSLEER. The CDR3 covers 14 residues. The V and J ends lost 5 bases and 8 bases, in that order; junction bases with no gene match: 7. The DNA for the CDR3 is TGCGCCAGCAGCAAAGGACAGGGGGCGGGCGGCTACACCTTC. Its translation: CASSKGQGAGGYTF.

Here the CDR3 reads CASSFPTSGGIVYEQYF. The CDR3 nucleotides read TGTGCCAGCAGCTTTCCAACTAGCGGGGGGATCGTGTACGAGCAGTACTTC. V is TRBV7-9 and J is TRBJ2-7; 12 bases are a match to TRBD2. The trim removed 3 bases at V and 4 bases at J, leaving 10 bases unmatched. Germline lookup yields CDR1 SEHNR and CDR2 FQNEAQ (reference sequence). This CDR3 contains 17 residues.

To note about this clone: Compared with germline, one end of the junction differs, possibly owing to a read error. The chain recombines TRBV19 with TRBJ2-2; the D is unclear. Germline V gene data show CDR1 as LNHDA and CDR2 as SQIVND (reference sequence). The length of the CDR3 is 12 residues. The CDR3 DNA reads TGTGCCAGTAACGCGAACCCCGGGGAGCTGTTTTTT. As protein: CASNANPGELFF. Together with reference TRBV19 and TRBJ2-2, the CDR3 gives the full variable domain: DGGITQSPKYLFRKEGQNVTLSCEQNLNHDAMYWYRQDPGQGLRLIYYSQIVNDFQKGDIAEGYSVSREKKESFPLTVTSAQKNPTAFYLCASNANPGELFFGEGSRLTVL.

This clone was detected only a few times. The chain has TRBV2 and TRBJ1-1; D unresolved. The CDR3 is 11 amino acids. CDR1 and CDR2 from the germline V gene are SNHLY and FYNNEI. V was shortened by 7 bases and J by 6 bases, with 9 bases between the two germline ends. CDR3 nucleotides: TGTGCCAGCACCGCGAGGGCTGAAGCTTTCTTT. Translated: CASTARAEAFF.

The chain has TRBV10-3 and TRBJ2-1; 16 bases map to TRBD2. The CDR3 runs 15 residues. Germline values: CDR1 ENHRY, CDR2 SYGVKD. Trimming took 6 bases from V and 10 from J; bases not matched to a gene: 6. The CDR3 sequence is CAIRMGLAGGSEQFF. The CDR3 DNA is TGTGCCATCAGAATGGGACTAGCGGGAGGGAGCGAGCAGTTCTTC.

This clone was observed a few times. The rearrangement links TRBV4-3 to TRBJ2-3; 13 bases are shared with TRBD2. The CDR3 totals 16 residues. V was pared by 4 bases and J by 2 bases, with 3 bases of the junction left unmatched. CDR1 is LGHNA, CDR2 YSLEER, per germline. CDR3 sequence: CASSRGTSGNTDTQYF. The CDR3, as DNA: TGCGCCAGCAGCCGCGGGACTAGCGGGAACACAGATACGCAGTATTTT.

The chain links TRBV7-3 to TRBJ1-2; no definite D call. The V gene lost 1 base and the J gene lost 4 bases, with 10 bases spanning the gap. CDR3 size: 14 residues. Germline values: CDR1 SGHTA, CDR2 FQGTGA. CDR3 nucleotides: TGTGCCAGCAGCTTAAATAGAGGGCCCTATGGCTACACCTTC. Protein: CASSLNRGPYGYTF.

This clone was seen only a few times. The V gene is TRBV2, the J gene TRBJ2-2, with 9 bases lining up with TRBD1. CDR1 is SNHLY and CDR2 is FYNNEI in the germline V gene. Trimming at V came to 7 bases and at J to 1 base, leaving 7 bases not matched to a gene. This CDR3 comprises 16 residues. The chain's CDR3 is CASTLQGAQNTGELFF. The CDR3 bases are TGTGCCAGCACCTTACAGGGGGCCCAGAACACCGGGGAGCTGTTTTTT.

CDR3 loop: CASRGTEGENTIYF. CDR3 coding DNA: TGTGCCAGCAGGGGGACCGAGGGGGAAAACACCATATATTTT. This chain connects TRBV21-1 to TRBJ1-3; TRBD1 was called by the table and not checked on the DNA. TRBV21-1 is reported as a pseudogene. The CDR3 runs to 14 residues.

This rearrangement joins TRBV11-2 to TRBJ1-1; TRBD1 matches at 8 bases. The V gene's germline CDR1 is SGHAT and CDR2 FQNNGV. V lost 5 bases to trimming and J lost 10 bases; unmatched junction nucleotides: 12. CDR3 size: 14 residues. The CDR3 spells CASSRGVRGLGAFF. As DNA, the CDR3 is TGTGCCAGCAGCCGTGGGGTCAGGGGGCTGGGAGCTTTCTTT.

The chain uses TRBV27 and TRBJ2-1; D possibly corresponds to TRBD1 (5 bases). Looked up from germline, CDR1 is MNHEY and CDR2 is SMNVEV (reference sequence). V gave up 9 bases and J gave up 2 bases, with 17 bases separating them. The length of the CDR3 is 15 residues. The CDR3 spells CASTPGQGPYNEQFF. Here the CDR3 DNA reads TGTGCCAGTACTCCGGGTCAGGGCCCCTACAATGAGCAGTTCTTC.

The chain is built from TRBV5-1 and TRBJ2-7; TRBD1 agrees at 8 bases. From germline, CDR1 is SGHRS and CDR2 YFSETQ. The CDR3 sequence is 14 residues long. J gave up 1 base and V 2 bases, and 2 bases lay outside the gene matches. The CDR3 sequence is CASSLQGGSYEQYF. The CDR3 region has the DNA TGCGCCAGCAGCTTACAGGGGGGATCCTACGAGCAGTACTTC.

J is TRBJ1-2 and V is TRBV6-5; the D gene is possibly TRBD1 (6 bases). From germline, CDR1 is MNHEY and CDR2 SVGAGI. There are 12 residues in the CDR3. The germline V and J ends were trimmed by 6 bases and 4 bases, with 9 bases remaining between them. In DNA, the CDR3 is TGTGCCAGCAGAGCGGACAGCTATGGCTACACCTTC. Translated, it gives CASRADSYGYTF.

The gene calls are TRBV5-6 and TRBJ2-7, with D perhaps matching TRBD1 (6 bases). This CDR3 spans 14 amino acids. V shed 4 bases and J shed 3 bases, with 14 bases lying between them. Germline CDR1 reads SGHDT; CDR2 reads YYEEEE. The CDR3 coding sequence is TGTGCCAGCAGCAATCGGGACACCTACTACGAGCAGTACTTC. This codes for CASSNRDTYYEQYF.

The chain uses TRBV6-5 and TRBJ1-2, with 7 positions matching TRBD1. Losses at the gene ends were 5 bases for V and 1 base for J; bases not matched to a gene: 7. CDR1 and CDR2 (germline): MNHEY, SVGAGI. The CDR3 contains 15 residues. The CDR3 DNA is TGTGCCAGCAGTCAGACAGGGTCCCATAACTATGGCTACACCTTC. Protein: CASSQTGSHNYGYTF.

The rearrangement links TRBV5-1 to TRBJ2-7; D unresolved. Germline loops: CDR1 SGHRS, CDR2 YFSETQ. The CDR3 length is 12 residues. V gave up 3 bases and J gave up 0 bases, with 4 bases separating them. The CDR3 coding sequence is TGCGCCAGCAGCTCGAGCTCCTACGAGCAGTACTTC. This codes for CASSSSSYEQYF.

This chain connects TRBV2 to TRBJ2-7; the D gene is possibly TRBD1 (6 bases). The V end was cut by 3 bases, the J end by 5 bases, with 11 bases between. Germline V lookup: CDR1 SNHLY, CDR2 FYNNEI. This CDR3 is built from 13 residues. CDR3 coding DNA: TGTGCCAGCAGTGACGACAGGCTCAACGAGCAGTACTTC. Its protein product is CASSDDRLNEQYF.